The source of this T cell receptor beta chain is a study of cytomegalovirus exposure and HLA in healthy donors. The CDR3 is made up of 13 amino acids. CDR1 and CDR2 (germline): SNHLY, FYNNEI. Trimming removed 6 bases from V and 8 bases from J; junction bases left unmatched: 7. The PCR had 60 Vbeta and 13 Jbeta primers. The data were produced by immunoSEQ multiplex PCR, yet TCRdb's version contains in-frame clones alone and is incomplete. The sample holds about 200,000 clones. The gene calls are TRBV2 and TRBJ1-2, with TRBD1 matching 9 bases. This clonotype was sampled from a boy between 10 and 17 years old in good health and CMV-seronegative. Sequences were obtained from PBMCs. CDR3 in amino acids: CASSEQGAHGYTF. CDR3 bases: TGTGCCAGCAGCGAACAGGGGGCGCACGGCTACACCTTC.